One and the same sample provided the 30 T cell receptor beta chains below, sequenced in a study of T cell clonality in common variable immunodeficiency. Findings and caveats of the study: Fewer deletions and N-nucleotide insertions were reportedly seen in common variable immunodeficiency TCR beta sequences.

Antigens for these TCRs are unknown. Repertoires were generated with immunoSEQ multiplex PCR, while TCRdb's copy carries only in-frame clones and drops some. This repertoire holds about 18,000 clones, and none appear only once. Sequenced: peripheral blood mononuclear cells. The receptor set was obtained from a human donor with common variable immunodeficiency.

This clone was seen many times. CDR3 region: CASRGASGTEAFF. The DNA read from the CDR3 is TGTGCCAGCAGAGGGGCGAGTGGCACTGAA. The chain joins TRBV6-2 or TRBV6-3 to TRBJ1-1, with a weak D call TRBD1 (5 bases). The read terminates 3 residues before the CDR3 end, so the remaining end is supplied by the germline J gene. Germline CDR1 reads MNHEY; CDR2 reads SVGEGT. The germline V and J ends were trimmed by 6 bases and 4 bases, with 12 bases remaining between them. The CDR3 runs to 13 residues.

At least ten counts were recorded for this clone. The CDR3 extends 3 residues past the end of the read, so its final part is completed from the germline J gene. V is TRBV19 and J is TRBJ2-7; D is possibly TRBD2 (6 bases). Germline V CDR1 and CDR2: LNHDA, SQIVND (reference sequence). The V and J ends lost 1 base and 4 bases respectively, with 11 bases between them. CDR3 length: 14 amino acids. Here the CDR3 reads CASSIGLRGYEQYF. Incomplete CDR3 DNA: TGTGCCAGTAGTATAGGACTCCGGGGGTACGAG.

Concerning this clone itself: The read stops 3 residues short of the end of the CDR3; the missing end is completed from the germline J gene. The chain combines TRBV30 with TRBJ2-7; TRBD2 is a possible D gene (6 bases). V was clipped by 3 bases and J by 1 base, with 13 bases between them. Germline V lookup: CDR1 GTSNPN, CDR2 SVGIG (reference sequence). This CDR3 comprises 14 residues. CDR3 loop: CAWRWSGSSYEQYF. CDR3 DNA, as far as it was read: TGTGCCTGGAGATGGAGCGGGTCTTCCTACGAG.

This clone was counted ten times or more. The CDR3 extends 3 residues past the end of the read, so its final part is completed from the germline J gene. The V and J genes are TRBV6-2 or TRBV6-3 and TRBJ2-2, with 7 bases identical to TRBD2. This CDR3 spans 17 amino acids. In germline, CDR1 is MNHEY, CDR2 SVGEGT. J lost 6 bases, V lost 6 bases, and 16 bases had no gene match. The sequenced CDR3 bases are TGTGCCAGCAGCACCAAAGGGTGGCGGGAGTTTCCCGGGGAG. Translated, it gives CASSTKGWREFPGE. The full-length CDR3 reads as CASSTKGWREFPGELFF.

This clone showed up many times. The CDR3 end lies 3 residues beyond the end of the read and is filled in from the germline J gene. V usage is TRBV20-1 and J usage is TRBJ2-1; D gene uncertain. The V gene lost 6 bases and the J gene lost 0 bases, with 9 bases spanning the gap. The CDR3 consists of 13 residues. Germline CDR1 is DFQATT and CDR2 is SNEGSKA (reference sequence). The CDR3 DNA, read in part, is TGCAGTGCAGCGTGGAGCTCCTACAATGAG. It specifies CSAAWSSYNE. The CDR3, in full, reads CSAAWSSYNEQFF.

This clone was observed at least ten times. The sequence runs out 3 residues before the end of the CDR3; the remainder is reconstructed from the germline J gene. The chain joins TRBV19 to TRBJ1-2; D is possibly TRBD1 (5 bases). Germline V gene sequence: CDR1 LNHDA, CDR2 SQIVND (reference sequence). The CDR3 is 15 amino acids. Trimming pared 5 bases from V and 1 base from J, leaving 14 bases between. CDR3 sequence: CASSRSAGYNYGYTF. CDR3 DNA, as far as it was read: TGTGCCAGTAGTCGGTCGGCAGGGTATAACTATGGC.

This clone was detected ten times or more. The read falls 3 residues short of the CDR3 end, and the missing part is taken from the germline J gene. The chain combines TRBV5-1 with TRBJ2-1; 8 bases line up with TRBD2. The junction had 9 bases not matched to a gene; V was cut back by 2 bases and J by 2 bases. From germline, CDR1 is SGHRS and CDR2 YFSETQ. CDR3 length: 17 residues. Incomplete CDR3 DNA: TGCGCCAGCAGCTTCCCGCGGGGGGAAGTAGCCTACAATGAG. Its protein is CASSFPRGEVAYNE. The full CDR3 reads CASSFPRGEVAYNEQFF.

The sample holds many counts of this clone. An end of the junction differs from the germline gene, which may be a read error. The read ends 3 residues early relative to the CDR3; the germline J gene fills the gap. The chain links TRBV20-1 to TRBJ1-1; D remains unclear. The CDR3 is 12 amino acids. Germline lookup yields CDR1 DFQATT and CDR2 SNEGSKA (reference sequence). The CDR3 sequence: CSARGGNTEAFF. The sequenced CDR3 bases are TGCAGTGCGAGAGGAGGGAACACTGAA.

Regarding this clone: The CDR3 extends 3 residues past the end of the read, so its final part is completed from the germline J gene. The chain carries TRBV20-1 and TRBJ2-1, with 8 bases fitting TRBD2. J gave up 5 bases and V 6 bases, and 12 bases lay outside the gene matches. The CDR3 consists of 15 residues. The germline V gene has CDR1 DFQATT and CDR2 SNEGSKA (reference sequence). The DNA read from the CDR3 is TGCAGTGCGCGGAAACTAGCGGCATTTAACAATGAG. Protein: CSARKLAAFNNE. The entire CDR3 protein reads CSARKLAAFNNEQFF.

This clone was detected ten times or more. The read terminates 3 residues ahead of where the CDR3 ends, so the germline J gene completes it. The rearrangement joins TRBV18 to TRBJ1-5, with 11 bases lining up with TRBD1. The ends lost 0 bases at V and 6 bases at J; junction bases unmatched: 4. Germline V gene data show CDR1 as KGHSH and CDR2 as LQKENI. The CDR3 has 16 amino acids. The CDR3 reads CASSPPGTGGRQPQHF. The CDR3 DNA, read in part, is TGTGCCAGCTCACCACCGGGGACAGGGGGTCGTCAGCCC.

This clone has at least ten counts. Read data end 3 residues before the CDR3 end; the end is taken from the germline J gene. This rearrangement joins TRBV2 to TRBJ1-2; 8 bases map to TRBD1. Trimming removed 3 bases from V and 4 bases from J; junction bases left unmatched: 10. Germline V gene data show CDR1 as SNHLY and CDR2 as FYNNEI. The CDR3 loop spans 16 amino acids. The CDR3 sequence: CASSDEDRVPLYGYTF. The CDR3 DNA, read in part, is TGTGCCAGCAGTGACGAGGACAGGGTCCCGCTCTATGGC.

This clone was detected many times. Read data end 3 residues before the CDR3 end; the end is taken from the germline J gene. The chain is built from TRBV5-1 and TRBJ1-1; no clear D. CDR3 length equals 13 residues. Looked up from germline, CDR1 is SGHRS and CDR2 is YFSETQ. V lost 0 bases and J 2 bases, leaving 5 bases between the germline ends. The CDR3 loop reads CASSLDSNTEAFF. The sequenced part of the CDR3 DNA is TGCGCCAGCAGCTTGGACAGTAACACTGAA.

This clone was seen ten or more times. Read coverage stops 3 residues before the CDR3 terminus; the germline J gene supplies the remainder. The chain recombines TRBV12-3 or TRBV12-4 with TRBJ1-1; 8 bases map to TRBD1. CDR3 length: 16 residues. Trimming took 5 bases from V and 2 from J; bases not matched to a gene: 10. CDR3 protein: CASSPGQGKTNTEAFF. The CDR3 DNA, read in part, is TGTGCCAGCAGTCCCGGACAGGGTAAAACTAACACTGAA.

This clone was counted ten times or more. The CDR3 goes on 3 residues after the read ends, and that part is filled in from the germline J gene. The chain uses TRBV30 and TRBJ2-1, with D perhaps TRBD1 or TRBD2 (5 bases each). CDR1 GTSNPN and CDR2 SVGIG come from the germline V gene (reference sequence). Deletions cut 4 bases from V and 8 bases from J, with 21 bases between. The CDR3 loop spans 15 amino acids. CDR3 bases read: TGTGCCTGGACCCGATTCGGGATTAGAGGGGATGAG. Translated: CAWTRFGIRGDE. The complete CDR3 sequence is CAWTRFGIRGDEQFF.

CDR3 DNA (partial): TGTGCCAGCAGCCGGGACAGAAACACCGGGGAG. It specifies CASSRDRNTGE. The entire CDR3 reads CASSRDRNTGELFF. The chain recombines TRBV7-3 with TRBJ2-2; 7 positions match TRBD1. Read sequence stops 3 residues before the CDR3 end, and the germline J gene provides the missing end. Germline CDR1 reads SGHTA; CDR2 reads FQGTGA. The CDR3 is 14 amino acids. The V gene end was trimmed by 5 bases and the J gene end by 2 bases; junction bases not matched to a gene: 2.

This clone has a count of ten or more. The read gets to within 3 residues of the CDR3 end, and the germline J gene fills in the rest. This sequence joins TRBV18 and TRBJ2-7; D is possibly TRBD1 (6 bases). Deletions cut 8 bases from V and 5 bases from J, with 16 bases between. Germline lookup yields CDR1 KGHSH and CDR2 LQKENI. There are 13 residues in the CDR3. The CDR3 protein is CASETGQGNEQYF. The sequenced part of the CDR3 DNA is TGTGCCAGCGAAACGGGCCAGGGGAACGAG.

This clone was seen repeatedly, ten times or more. The read gets to within 3 residues of the CDR3 end, and the germline J gene fills in the rest. J is TRBJ2-5 and V is TRBV18, with a weak D call TRBD1 (5 bases). Germline loops: CDR1 KGHSH, CDR2 LQKENI. The CDR3 is 14 amino acids. V dropped 3 bases and J dropped 2 bases, with 10 bases sitting between them. The CDR3 sequence is CASSPRQLQETQYF. The DNA read from the CDR3 is TGTGCCAGCTCACCCCGACAGCTACAAGAGACC.

Concerning this clone: Read sequence stops 3 residues before the CDR3 end, and the germline J gene provides the missing end. The chain recombines TRBV18 with TRBJ1-3; D is ambiguous. Germline V lookup: CDR1 KGHSH, CDR2 LQKENI. This CDR3 contains 15 residues. Trimming removed 2 bases at V and 4 bases at J, with 12 bases between. Partial CDR3 DNA: TGTGCCAGCTCACCAGAGGCACAACCGGGAAACACC. It is translated as CASSPEAQPGNT. The whole CDR3 region reads CASSPEAQPGNTIYF. Full variable domain (remainder filled in from reference TRBV18 and TRBJ1-3): NAGVMQNPRHLVRRRGQEARLRCSPMKGHSHVYWYRQLPEEGLKFMVYLQKENIIDESGMPKERFSAEFPKEGPSILRIQQVVRGDSAAYFCASSPEAQPGNTIYFGEGSWLTVV.

This clone has a count of ten or more. The CDR3 end lies 3 residues beyond the end of the read and is filled in from the germline J gene. The chain links TRBV12-3 or TRBV12-4 to TRBJ1-5; tentative D call: TRBD1 (5 bases). V dropped 5 bases and J dropped 3 bases, with 17 bases sitting between them. This CDR3 contains 16 residues. The CDR3 protein is CASSEGRGVDNQPQHF. The CDR3 DNA, read in part, is TGTGCCAGCAGTGAAGGGAGGGGAGTTGACAATCAGCCC.

Note on this clone: The read terminates 3 residues ahead of where the CDR3 ends, so the germline J gene completes it. The V gene is TRBV20-1, the J gene TRBJ2-1; TRBD2 matches 15 bases. Germline loops: CDR1 DFQATT, CDR2 SNEGSKA (reference sequence). After removal of 3 bases from V and 5 bases from J, the junction contained 14 bases not matched to a gene. The CDR3 has 19 amino acids. This CDR3 is CSASPWTSGRAIENNEQFF. CDR3 bases read: TGCAGTGCTAGCCCATGGACTAGCGGGAGGGCGATAGAGAACAATGAG.

Many counts were recorded for this clone. Read sequence stops 3 residues before the CDR3 end, and the germline J gene provides the missing end. The V and J genes are TRBV7-9 and TRBJ1-2; possible D gene TRBD1, 6 bases. The CDR3 has 13 amino acids. Germline lookup yields CDR1 SEHNR and CDR2 FQNEAQ (reference sequence). Incomplete CDR3 DNA: TGTGCCAGCAGCTTAGCCTCAGGGGCCGGC. Amino acid sequence: CASSLASGAG. The whole CDR3 sequence reads CASSLASGAGYTF.

This clone was detected ten times or more. CDR3 bases read: TGTGCCAGCAGCTTGGGCGGGAGCGACTACAATGAG. Translation: CASSLGGSDYNE. The CDR3 as a whole reads CASSLGGSDYNEQFF. This chain uses TRBV11-2 with TRBJ2-1, with 7 nucleotides matching TRBD2. Sequencing ends 3 residues short of the CDR3 end; the germline J gene provides the rest. The CDR3 is 15 residues long. Per the germline V gene, CDR1 is SGHAT and CDR2 is FQNNGV. Unmatched junction bases numbered 5, after V lost 3 bases and J lost 3 bases.

This clone was seen many times. The missing CDR3 end, 3 residues past where the read stops, is filled in from the germline J gene. The rearrangement uses TRBV5-1 and TRBJ2-1, with 8 bases matching TRBD1. The germline CDR1 and CDR2 sequences are SGHRS and YFSETQ. Unmatched junction bases numbered 1, after V lost 2 bases and J lost 6 bases. CDR3 size: 13 residues. CDR3 amino acids: CASSLTGGNEQFF. CDR3 bases read: TGCGCCAGCAGCTTAACAGGGGGCAATGAG.

This clone was counted ten times or more. The read comes to an end 3 residues before the CDR3 does, leaving the germline J gene to fill in the end. The chain joins TRBV6-4 to TRBJ2-1; 11 bases are shared with TRBD2. CDR1 is MRHNA, CDR2 SNTAGT, per germline. CDR3 size: 16 residues. V lost 4 bases and J lost 4; bases outside the gene matches: 6. CDR3 bases read: TGTGCCAGCAGTGCCCTAGCGGGAGGCCAATACAATGAG. It translates to CASSALAGGQYNE. The whole CDR3 protein is CASSALAGGQYNEQFF.

There are many counts of this clone. The DNA ends 3 residues before the CDR3 does, and the rest of the CDR3 is filled in from the germline J gene. The gene calls are TRBV7-2 and TRBJ2-7; D is ambiguous. Trimming took off 5 bases at V and 3 bases at J, with 17 bases between the two ends. The CDR3 is made up of 15 amino acids. In germline, CDR1 is SGHTA, CDR2 FQGNSA. Partial CDR3 DNA: TGTGCCAGCAGCCCTCATTATAGCCGGCACTACGAG. Protein: CASSPHYSRHYE. The entire CDR3 protein reads CASSPHYSRHYEQYF.

This clone was detected many times. The DNA read from the CDR3 is TGTGCCAGCAGCCAACCACAGAAGTCTGAA. Protein: CASSQPQKSE. The full CDR3 protein reads CASSQPQKSEAFF. The genes are TRBV3-1 (or the pseudogene TRBV3-2) and TRBJ1-1; no clear D. The CDR3 end falls 3 residues outside the read, so it is completed with the germline J gene. The CDR3 has 13 residues. V was trimmed by 2 bases and J by 6 bases, leaving 10 bases between them. Germline CDR1 and CDR2: LGHDT and YNNKEL (reference sequence).

This clone was detected ten times or more. The CDR3 end is not reached by the read, which stops 3 residues before it; the germline J gene fills it in. V gene TRBV5-4 combines with J gene TRBJ2-1, with TRBD2 identical over 14 bases. Per germline, CDR1 SGHNT and CDR2 YYREEE (reference sequence). The CDR3 has 16 residues. J gave up 6 bases and V 5 bases, and 7 bases lay outside the gene matches. The CDR3 bases that were read are TGTGCCAGCAGTTCCCCCGGGACTAGCGGGAGCAATGAG. Translation gives CASSSPGTSGSNE. The whole CDR3 is CASSSPGTSGSNEQFF.

This clone was picked up many times. Read coverage stops 3 residues before the CDR3 terminus; the germline J gene supplies the remainder. This chain links TRBV24-1 with TRBJ1-3, with 8 nucleotides matching TRBD1. The CDR3 consists of 15 residues. Germline V gene data show CDR1 as KGHDR and CDR2 as SFDVKD. Trimming removed 4 bases from V and 3 bases from J; junction bases left unmatched: 4. The covered CDR3 bases are TGTGCCACCAGTGAAACAGGGGGACTTGGAAACACC. Protein sequence: CATSETGGLGNT. The full-length CDR3 reads as CATSETGGLGNTIYF.

In its sample, this clone was seen many times. The read finishes 3 residues shy of the CDR3 end, and the germline J gene is used to complete it. The J gene is TRBJ2-3, the V gene TRBV18; 12 bases line up with TRBD2. The junction had 8 bases not matched to a gene; V was cut back by 3 bases and J by 1 base. Germline V gene sequence: CDR1 KGHSH, CDR2 LQKENI. The length of the CDR3 is 18 residues. The part of the CDR3 DNA that was read is TGTGCCAGCTCACCCCGAGCCGGACTAGCGGGACGCACAGATACG. Translation gives CASSPRAGLAGRTDT. The full-length CDR3 reads as CASSPRAGLAGRTDTQYF.

In its sample, this clone was seen many times. The read gets to within 3 residues of the CDR3 end, and the germline J gene fills in the rest. V and J are TRBV7-6 and TRBJ1-4, with D uncertain. V was pared by 0 bases and J by 2 bases, with 7 bases between. The CDR3 runs 15 residues. Per germline, CDR1 SGHVS and CDR2 FNYEAQ. The covered CDR3 bases are TGTGCCAGCAGCTTAGCGGGCAGGACTAATGAAAAA. Protein sequence: CASSLAGRTNEK. The full CDR3 reads CASSLAGRTNEKLFF.